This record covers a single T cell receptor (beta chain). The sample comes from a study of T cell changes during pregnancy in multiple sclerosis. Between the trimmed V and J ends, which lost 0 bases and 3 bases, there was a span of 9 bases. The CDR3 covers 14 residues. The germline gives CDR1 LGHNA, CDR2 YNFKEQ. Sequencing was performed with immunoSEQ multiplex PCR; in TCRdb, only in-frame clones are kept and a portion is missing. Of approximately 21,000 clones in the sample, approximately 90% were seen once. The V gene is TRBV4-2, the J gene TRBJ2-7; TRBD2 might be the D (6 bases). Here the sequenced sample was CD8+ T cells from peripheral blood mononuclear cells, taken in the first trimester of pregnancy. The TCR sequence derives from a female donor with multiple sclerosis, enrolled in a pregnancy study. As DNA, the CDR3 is TGTGCCAGCAGCCAAGAAATAGCGGTCTACGAGCAGTACTTC. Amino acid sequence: CASSQEIAVYEQYF.